This T cell receptor (beta chain) was obtained from a study of cytomegalovirus exposure and HLA in healthy donors. PCR primers comprised 60 Vbeta and 13 Jbeta primers. Measured with immunoSEQ multiplex PCR; TCRdb has only the in-frame clones, and not every one. This table has around 180,000 clones, 65% to 85% appearing once. Study-wide points: The authors enumerated 150 to 200 TCR beta chains as linked to cytomegalovirus. In a later analysis, V- and J-gene trimming of beta chains associated with a DCLRE1C missense variant, replicated independently.

As for this clone: The antigen remains unidentified.

V lost 0 bases to trimming and J lost 1 base, with 6 bases between them. CDR1 and CDR2 (germline): GTSNPN, SVGIG (reference sequence). The CDR3 covers 13 residues. This sequence was found in a boy aged 2 to 10 in good health and CMV-seronegative. Source material: PBMCs. This sequence joins TRBV30 and TRBJ2-5, with D uncertain. CDR3 sequence: CAWSVPVQETQYF. The CDR3, as DNA: TGTGCCTGGAGTGTACCAGTCCAAGAGACCCAGTACTTC.